This T cell receptor (beta chain) stems from a study of a mutant IDH1 vaccine in newly diagnosed glioma. Background on the study: Vaccination was launched 4-6 weeks after radiotherapy alone, or with temozolomide cycles.

This clone has a handful of counts. Its antigen is undetermined. Sample time point: week 23, last vaccination. Doses consisted of 300 ug of mutant IDH1 20-mer peptide each, paired with topical imiquimod. This table comes from immunoSEQ multiplex PCR, and its TCRdb copy is limited to in-frame clones, with some not included. The sample includes tens of thousands of clones, about three quarters seen only once; the top ten take about 4.9%. The germline V and J ends were trimmed by 4 bases and 2 bases, with 12 bases remaining between them. The length of the CDR3 is 15 residues. Per the germline V gene, CDR1 is MDHEN and CDR2 is SYDVKM.

The TCR was taken from a man aged 50 to 59 with glioma. Sample: PBMCs, taken from a glioma patient whose treatment included an IDH1 peptide vaccine. This chain links TRBV28 with TRBJ1-5; D is ambiguous. In nucleotides, the CDR3 is TGTGCCAGCAGTTCGCGGCCCAGCGGCAATCAGCCCCAGCATTTT. Its translation is CASSSRPSGNQPQHF.